This T cell receptor beta chain originates from a study of T cells after posttransplantation cyclophosphamide. Study outcomes and limitations: Recipient CMV seropositivity and CMV reactivation strongly tracked TRB clonality. Later post-transplant blood repertoires were often dominated by donor CD8+ memory clones. Skin or GI-infiltrating T cells shared few TRB sequences with blood.

This table comes from immunoSEQ multiplex PCR, and its TCRdb copy is limited to in-frame clones, with some not included. The data hold about 15,000 clones, with more than 75% observed a single time. Methotrexate plus calcineurin inhibitor accompanied controls' myeloablative marrow transplants; sampling was 1 year later. This clone has a handful of counts. No antigen is known for it. Per germline, CDR1 MNHNY and CDR2 SVGAGI (reference sequence). V was trimmed by 0 bases and J by 7 bases, leaving 7 bases between them. The CDR3 sequence is 13 residues long. The chain joins TRBV6-6 to TRBJ1-5; no definite D call. The TCR was taken from a male patient between 45 and 60 years old who received an allogeneic stem cell transplant from an unrelated donor, was CMV-positive, and had chronic GVHD only. Part of the T cell pool may stem from the graft donor. The starting material was PBMCs, obtained after an allogeneic stem cell transplant with a calcineurin inhibitor and methotrexate. Here the CDR3 DNA reads TGTGCCAGCAGTTACTCTGAGAAGCAGCCCCAGCATTTT. Residues: CASSYSEKQPQHF.